This record covers a single TCR beta chain. There are 14 residues in the CDR3. Germline CDR1 and CDR2: MNHNY and SVGAGI (reference sequence). This sample was taken from a study of multiple sclerosis patients with progressive multifocal leukoencephalopathy. TCRdb's copy holds only in-frame clones and misses some; the assay was immunoSEQ multiplex PCR. This sample has tens of thousands of clones, with about nine tenths found just once. The time point was: 6 to 7 months of natalizumab therapy. V gene TRBV6-6 combines with J gene TRBJ2-5; 10 nucleotides align to TRBD2. The J call may be wrong; the DNA end is better matched by TRBJ2-7. This sequence was found in a human donor with multiple sclerosis. The input for sequencing was PBMCs, taken from a patient treated with natalizumab. The CDR3 DNA reads TGTGCCAGCAGCCTAGCGGGGGCCCCCTACGAGCAGTACTTC. Protein product: CASSLAGAPYEQYF.